This TCR beta chain derives from a study of vaccination effects on CD4 cells after COVID-19. Sequenced by immunoSEQ multiplex PCR; TCRdb stores in-frame clones only, minus some. The data show about 66,000 clones, with 70% to 85% seen just once and about 2.4% held by the top ten. Germline-derived CDR1 and CDR2 are WSHSY and SAAADI. The CDR3 sequence is 15 residues long. V gave up 2 bases and J gave up 4 bases, with 11 bases separating them. Upon completion of 10 days in culture, CD4+ T cells were isolated. Participants completed two doses of the BNT162b2 or mRNA-1273 vaccine. With respect to this clone: The antigen remains unidentified.

The chain recombines TRBV10-2 with TRBJ2-2; weak D call: TRBD2 (5 bases). The source is a human donor who received a COVID-19 vaccine. Sequencing used CD4+ T cells from PBMCs cultured without peptide, obtained after COVID-19 vaccination. The CDR3: CASSEDSVLTGELFF. CDR3 coding DNA: TGCGCCAGCAGTGAGGATAGCGTCCTCACCGGGGAGCTGTTTTTT.